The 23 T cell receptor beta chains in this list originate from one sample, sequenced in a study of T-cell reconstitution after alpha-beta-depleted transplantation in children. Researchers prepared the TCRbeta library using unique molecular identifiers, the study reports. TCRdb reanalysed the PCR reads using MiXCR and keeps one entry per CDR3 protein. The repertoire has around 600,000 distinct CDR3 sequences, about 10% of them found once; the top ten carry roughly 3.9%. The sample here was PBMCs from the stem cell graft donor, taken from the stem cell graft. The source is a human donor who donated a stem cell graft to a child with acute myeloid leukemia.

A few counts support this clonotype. The CDR3 DNA reads as TGTGCCAGCAGCTTAGTGGCGACTAGCGGTGCACATGAGCAGTTCTTC. Translation gives CASSLVATSGAHEQFF. The V and J genes are TRBV7-2 and TRBJ2-1; 9 positions match TRBD2. The CDR3 is 16 residues long. V trimming: 1 base; J trimming: 8 bases; junction bases outside the gene matches: 9. In germline, CDR1 is SGHTA, CDR2 FQGNSA. The full variable domain, in which reference TRBV7-2 and TRBJ2-1 provide the parts outside the CDR3, is GAGVSQSPSNKVTEKGKDVELRCDPISGHTALYWYRQSLGQGLEFLIYFQGNSAPDKSGLPSDRFSAERTGGSVSTLTIQRTQQEDSAVYLCASSLVATSGAHEQFFGPGTRLTVL.

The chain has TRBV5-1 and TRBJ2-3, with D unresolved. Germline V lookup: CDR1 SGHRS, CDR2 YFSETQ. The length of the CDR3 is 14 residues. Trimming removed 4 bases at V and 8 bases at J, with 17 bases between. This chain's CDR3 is CASSVARVPATQYF. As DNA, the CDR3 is TGCGCCAGCAGCGTGGCCCGGGTTCCGGCTACGCAGTATTTT.

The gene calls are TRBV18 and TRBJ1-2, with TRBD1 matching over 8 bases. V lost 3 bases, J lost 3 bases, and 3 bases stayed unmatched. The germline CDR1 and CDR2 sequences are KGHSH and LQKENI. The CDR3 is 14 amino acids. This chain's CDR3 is CASSPIQGDYGYTF. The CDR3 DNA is TGTGCCAGCTCACCGATACAGGGGGACTATGGCTACACCTTC. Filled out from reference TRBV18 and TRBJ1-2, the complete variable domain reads NAGVMQNPRHLVRRRGQEARLRCSPMKGHSHVYWYRQLPEEGLKFMVYLQKENIIDESGMPKERFSAEFPKEGPSILRIQQVVRGDSAAYFCASSPIQGDYGYTFGSGTRLTVV.

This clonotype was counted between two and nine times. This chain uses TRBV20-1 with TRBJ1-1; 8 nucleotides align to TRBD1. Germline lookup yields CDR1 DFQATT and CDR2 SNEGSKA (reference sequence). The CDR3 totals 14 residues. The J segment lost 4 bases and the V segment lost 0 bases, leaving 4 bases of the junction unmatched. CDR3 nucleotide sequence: TGCAGTGCTAGAGAGGACAGGGTGAGCACTGAAGCTTTCTTT. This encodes CSAREDRVSTEAFF.

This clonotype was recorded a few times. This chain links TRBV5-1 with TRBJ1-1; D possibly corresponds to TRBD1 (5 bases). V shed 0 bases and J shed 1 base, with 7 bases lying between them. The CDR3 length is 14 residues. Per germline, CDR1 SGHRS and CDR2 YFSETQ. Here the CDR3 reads CASSLGGPNTEAFF. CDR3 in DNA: TGCGCCAGCAGCTTGGGGGGCCCGAACACTGAAGCTTTCTTT.

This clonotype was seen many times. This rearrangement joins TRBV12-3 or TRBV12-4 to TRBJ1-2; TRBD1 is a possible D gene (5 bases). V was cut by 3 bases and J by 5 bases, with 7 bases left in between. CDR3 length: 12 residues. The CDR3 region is CASSFDSYGYTF. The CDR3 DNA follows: TGTGCCAGCAGTTTTGACAGTTATGGCTACACCTTC.

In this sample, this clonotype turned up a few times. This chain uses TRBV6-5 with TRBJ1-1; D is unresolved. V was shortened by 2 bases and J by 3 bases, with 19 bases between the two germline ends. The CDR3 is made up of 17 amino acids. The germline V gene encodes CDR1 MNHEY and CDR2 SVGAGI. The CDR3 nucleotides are TGTGCCAGCAGTTACCTCGGGGTGGGGAGGACGTACACTGAAGCTTTCTTT. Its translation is CASSYLGVGRTYTEAFF.

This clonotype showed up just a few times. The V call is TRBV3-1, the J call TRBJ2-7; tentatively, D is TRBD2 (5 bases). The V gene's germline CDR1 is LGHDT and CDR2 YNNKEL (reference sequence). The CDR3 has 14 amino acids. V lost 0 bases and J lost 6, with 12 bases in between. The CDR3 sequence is CASSQDGARGEQYF. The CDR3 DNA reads TGTGCCAGCAGCCAAGACGGCGCACGGGGCGAGCAGTACTTC.

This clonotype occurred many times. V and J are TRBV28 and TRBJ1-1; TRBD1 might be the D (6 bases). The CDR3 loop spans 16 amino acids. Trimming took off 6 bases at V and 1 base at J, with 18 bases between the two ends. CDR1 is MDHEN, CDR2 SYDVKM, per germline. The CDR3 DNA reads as TGTGCCAGCAGCCTAAACGGCAGGGGCTCGAACACTGAAGCTTTCTTT. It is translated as CASSLNGRGSNTEAFF.

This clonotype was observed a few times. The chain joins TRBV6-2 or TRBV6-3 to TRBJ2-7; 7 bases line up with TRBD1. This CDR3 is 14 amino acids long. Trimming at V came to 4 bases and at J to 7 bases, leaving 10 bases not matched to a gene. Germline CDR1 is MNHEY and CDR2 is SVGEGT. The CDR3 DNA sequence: TGTGCCAGCAGTTCCCTCGACAGGGAGTGGGAGCAGTACTTC. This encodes CASSSLDREWEQYF.

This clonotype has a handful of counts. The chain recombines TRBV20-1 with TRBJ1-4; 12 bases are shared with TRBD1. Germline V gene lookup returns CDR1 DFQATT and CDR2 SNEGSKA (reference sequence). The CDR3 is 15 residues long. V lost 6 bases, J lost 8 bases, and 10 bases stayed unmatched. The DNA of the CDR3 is TGCAGTGCCCGCCCCCCGGGACAGGGGGCAGAAAAACTGTTTTTT. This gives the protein CSARPPGQGAEKLFF.

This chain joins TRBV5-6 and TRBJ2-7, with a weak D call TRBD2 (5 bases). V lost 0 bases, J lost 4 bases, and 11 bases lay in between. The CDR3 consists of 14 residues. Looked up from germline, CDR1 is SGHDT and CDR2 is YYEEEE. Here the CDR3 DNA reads TGTGCCAGCAGCTTGGGTCGTAGCGAGTACGAGCAGTACTTC. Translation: CASSLGRSEYEQYF.

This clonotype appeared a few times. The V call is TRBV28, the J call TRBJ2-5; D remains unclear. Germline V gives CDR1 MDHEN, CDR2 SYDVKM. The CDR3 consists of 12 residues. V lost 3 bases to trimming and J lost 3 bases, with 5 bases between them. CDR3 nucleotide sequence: TGTGCCAGCAGTTTGTATAAAGAGACCCAGTACTTC. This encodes CASSLYKETQYF. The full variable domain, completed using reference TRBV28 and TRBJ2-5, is DVKVTQSSRYLVKRTGEKVFLECVQDMDHENMFWYRQDPGLGLRLIYFSYDVKMKEKGDIPEGYSVSREKKERFSLILESASTNQTSMYLCASSLYKETQYFGPGTRLLVL.

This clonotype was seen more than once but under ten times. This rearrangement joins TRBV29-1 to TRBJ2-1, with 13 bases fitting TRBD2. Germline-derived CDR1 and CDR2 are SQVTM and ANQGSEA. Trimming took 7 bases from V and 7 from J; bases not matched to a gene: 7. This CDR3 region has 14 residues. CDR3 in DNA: TGCAGCGCCTCCCGGACTAGCGGGAGTAATGAGCAGTTCTTC. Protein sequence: CSASRTSGSNEQFF.

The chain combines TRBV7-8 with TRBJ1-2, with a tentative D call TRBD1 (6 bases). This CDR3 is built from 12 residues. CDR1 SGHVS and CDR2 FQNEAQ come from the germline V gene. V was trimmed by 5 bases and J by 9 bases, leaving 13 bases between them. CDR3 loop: CASSLWGGSYTF. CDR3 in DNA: TGTGCCAGCAGCCTCTGGGGGGGCAGCTACACCTTC.

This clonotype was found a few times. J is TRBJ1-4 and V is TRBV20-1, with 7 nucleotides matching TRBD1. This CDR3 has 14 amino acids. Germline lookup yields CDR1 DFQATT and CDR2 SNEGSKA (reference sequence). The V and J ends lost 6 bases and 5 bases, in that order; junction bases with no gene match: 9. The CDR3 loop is CSALERQGNEKLFF. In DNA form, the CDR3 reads TGCAGTGCCCTAGAGCGACAGGGCAATGAAAAACTGTTTTTT.

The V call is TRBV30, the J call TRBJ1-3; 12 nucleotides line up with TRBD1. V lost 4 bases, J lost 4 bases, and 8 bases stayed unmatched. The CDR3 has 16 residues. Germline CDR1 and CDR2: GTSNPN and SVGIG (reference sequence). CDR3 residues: CAWNSGTGGSGNTIYF. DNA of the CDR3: TGTGCCTGGAATTCCGGGACAGGGGGCTCCGGAAACACCATATATTTT. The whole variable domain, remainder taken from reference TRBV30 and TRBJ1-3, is SQTIHQWPATLVQPVGSPLSLECTVEGTSNPNLYWYRQAAGRGLQLLFYSVGIGQISSEVPQNLSASRPQDRQFILSSKKLLLSDSGFYLCAWNSGTGGSGNTIYFGEGSWLTVV.

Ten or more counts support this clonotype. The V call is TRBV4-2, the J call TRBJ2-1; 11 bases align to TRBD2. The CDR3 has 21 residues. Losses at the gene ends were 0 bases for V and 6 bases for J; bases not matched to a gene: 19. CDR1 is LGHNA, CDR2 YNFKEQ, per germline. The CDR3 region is CASSQESMSSGRALPGNEQFF. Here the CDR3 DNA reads TGTGCCAGCAGCCAAGAATCGATGAGTAGCGGGAGGGCCCTACCGGGCAATGAGCAGTTCTTC.

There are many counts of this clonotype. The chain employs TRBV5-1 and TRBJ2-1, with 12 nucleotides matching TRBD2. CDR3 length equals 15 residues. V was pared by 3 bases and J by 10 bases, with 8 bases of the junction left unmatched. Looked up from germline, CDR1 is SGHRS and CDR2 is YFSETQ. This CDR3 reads CASSSGLAGLEEQFF. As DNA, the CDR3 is TGCGCCAGCAGCTCCGGACTAGCGGGGTTAGAGGAGCAGTTCTTC.

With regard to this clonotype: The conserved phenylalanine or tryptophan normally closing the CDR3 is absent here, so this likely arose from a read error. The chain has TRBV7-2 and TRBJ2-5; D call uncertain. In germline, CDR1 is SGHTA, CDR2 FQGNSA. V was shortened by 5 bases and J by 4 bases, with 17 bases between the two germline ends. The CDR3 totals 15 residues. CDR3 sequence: CASSPLDAGRETQYC. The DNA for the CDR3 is TGTGCCAGCAGCCCTTTAGATGCCGGGCGAGAGACCCAGTACTGC.

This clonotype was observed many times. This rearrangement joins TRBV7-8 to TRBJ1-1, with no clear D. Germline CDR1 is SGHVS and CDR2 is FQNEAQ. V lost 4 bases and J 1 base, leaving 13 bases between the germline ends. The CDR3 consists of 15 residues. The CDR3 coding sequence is TGTGCCAGCAGCTCCATTCGATGGGGGAACACTGAAGCTTTCTTT. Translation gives CASSSIRWGNTEAFF.

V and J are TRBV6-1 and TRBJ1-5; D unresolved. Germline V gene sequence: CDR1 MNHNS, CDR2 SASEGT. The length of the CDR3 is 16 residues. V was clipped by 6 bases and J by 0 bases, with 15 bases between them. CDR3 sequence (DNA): TGTGCCAGCAGGTCCCCCCCGGGGATTAGCAATCAGCCCCAGCATTTT. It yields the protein CASRSPPGISNQPQHF.

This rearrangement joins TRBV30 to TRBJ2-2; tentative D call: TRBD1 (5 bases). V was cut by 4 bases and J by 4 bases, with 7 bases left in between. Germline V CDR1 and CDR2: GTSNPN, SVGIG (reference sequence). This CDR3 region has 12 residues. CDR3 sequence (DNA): TGTGCCTGGAATAGGGGCACCGGGGAGCTGTTTTTT. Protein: CAWNRGTGELFF.